The rows below give T cell receptor beta chains drawn from one sample of a study of OX40 agonist ivuxolimab in advanced cancers. Sequencing used immunoSEQ multiplex PCR; TCRdb keeps in-frame clones, though not all of them. The profile shows approximately 70,000 clones, 85% of them singletons. The sequencing here drew on CD4+ or CD8+ T cells sorted from blood, taken in a trial of the OX40 agonist ivuxolimab. The receptor source for this set is an adult with an advanced solid tumor such as melanoma, head and neck, liver or kidney cancer. CDR3s include the opening cysteine and the closing phenylalanine or tryptophan. A D gene is named only where the DNA matches it firmly. Clone size is given for some rows only: seen once, a few or many times, or a class if the clone is expanded.

V: TRBV6-1; D: TRBD1; J: TRBJ2-2; size: .; CDR3: CASSEGTGWAGELFF; DNA: TGTGCCAGCAGTGAAGGGACAGGGTGGGCCGGGGAGCTGTTTTTT
V: TRBV6-5; D: .; J: TRBJ1-3; size: .; CDR3: CASSYSKVGNTIYF; DNA: TGTGCCAGCAGTTACTCGAAGGTGGGAAACACCATATATTTT
V: TRBV19; D: TRBD1; J: TRBJ1-2; size: few; CDR3: CASLETVGQGQNYGYTF; DNA: TGTGCCAGTCTAGAGACGGTCGGACAGGGCCAGAACTATGGCTACACCTTC
V: TRBV19; D: TRBD2; J: TRBJ2-3; size: .; CDR3: CATAEAGGTDTQYF; DNA: TGTGCCACCGCGGAGGCGGGGGGCACAGATACGCAGTATTTT
V: TRBV6-5; D: TRBD2; J: TRBJ2-1; size: .; CDR3: CASSFSGGASNEQFF; DNA: TGTGCCAGCAGCTTTAGCGGGGGGGCCTCCAATGAGCAGTTCTTC
V: TRBV21-1; D: .; J: TRBJ1-1; size: few; CDR3: CASTPQGNTEAFF; DNA: TGTGCCAGCACGCCACAGGGGAACACTGAAGCTTTCTTT
V: TRBV6-5; D: TRBD1; J: TRBJ1-2; size: .; CDR3: CASSYSRGQVYSYTF; DNA: TGTGCCAGCAGTTACTCCCGGGGACAGGTCTATAGCTACACCTTC
V: TRBV9; D: .; J: TRBJ1-1; size: .; CDR3: CASSPQGDLGTEAFF; DNA: TGTGCCAGCAGCCCACAAGGGGACCTTGGCACTGAAGCTTTCTTT
V: TRBV7-2; D: TRBD2; J: TRBJ2-3; size: .; CDR3: CASSLKRGASTDTQYF; DNA: TGTGCCAGCAGCTTGAAGCGGGGAGCTAGCACAGATACGCAGTATTTT
V: TRBV5-1; D: .; J: TRBJ2-2; size: .; CDR3: CASSLVGGQTGELFF; DNA: TGCGCCAGCAGCTTGGTTGGAGGCCAGACCGGGGAGCTGTTTTTT
V: TRBV28; D: TRBD1; J: TRBJ2-5; size: .; CDR3: CASSTRTGAQETQYF; DNA: TGTGCCAGCAGTACTCGGACAGGGGCGCAAGAGACCCAGTACTTC
V: TRBV6-5; D: .; J: TRBJ2-3; size: few; CDR3: CASSGSRPDTQYF; DNA: TGTGCCAGCAGTGGGTCGAGGCCAGATACGCAGTATTTT
V: TRBV9; D: TRBD2; J: TRBJ2-7; size: .; CDR3: CASSPSGTSSYEQYF; DNA: TGTGCCAGCAGCCCCAGCGGGACCAGCTCCTACGAGCAGTACTTC
V: TRBV6-6; D: .; J: TRBJ2-7; size: .; CDR3: CASSYHRAEQYF; DNA: TGTGCCAGCAGTTACCACAGGGCCGAGCAGTACTTC
V: TRBV28; D: .; J: TRBJ1-2; size: .; CDR3: CASSFGVLTYGYTF; DNA: TGTGCCAGCAGTTTTGGGGTTTTGACATATGGCTACACCTTC
V: TRBV30; D: .; J: TRBJ1-3; size: .; CDR3: CAWSTTRTSGNTIYF; DNA: TGTGCCTGGAGTACCACAAGGACATCTGGAAACACCATATATTTT
V: TRBV6-5; D: .; J: TRBJ2-2; size: once; CDR3: CASSYGDTRRPGELFF; DNA: TGTGCCAGCAGTTACGGGGACACCCGAAGGCCCGGGGAGCTGTTTTTT
V: TRBV14; D: TRBD1; J: TRBJ1-4; size: .; CDR3: CASRLTGSSEKLFF; DNA: TGTGCCAGCAGGCTGACAGGGAGCAGTGAAAAACTGTTTTTT
V: TRBV30; D: .; J: TRBJ1-5; size: few; CDR3: CAWSDSRQPQHF; DNA: TGTGCCTGGAGTGACTCTAGGCAGCCCCAGCATTTT
V: TRBV27; D: TRBD2; J: TRBJ2-7; size: .; CDR3: CASSLLASGSYEQYF; DNA: TGTGCCAGCAGTTTATTGGCTAGCGGCTCCTACGAGCAGTACTTC
V: TRBV6-4; D: .; J: TRBJ1-4; size: .; CDR3: CASSDSGRPNEKLFF; DNA: TGTGCCAGCAGTGACTCAGGGAGACCTAATGAAAAACTGTTTTTT
V: TRBV7-6; D: .; J: TRBJ1-6; size: .; CDR3: CASSSQPGPSNSPLHF; DNA: TGTGCCAGCAGCTCACAGCCGGGACCGAGTAATTCACCCCTCCACTTT
V: TRBV5-1; D: TRBD1; J: TRBJ2-3; size: .; CDR3: CASSTGQGADTQYF; DNA: TGCGCCAGCAGCACGGGACAGGGCGCAGATACGCAGTATTTT
V: TRBV6-6; D: TRBD2; J: TRBJ2-7; size: .; CDR3: CASRDLAGGTYEQYF; DNA: TGTGCCAGCAGGGACCTAGCGGGGGGCACCTACGAGCAGTACTTC
V: TRBV6-1; D: .; J: TRBJ2-1; size: .; CDR3: CASSEGLGQFF; DNA: TGTGCCAGCAGTGAAGGGTTAGGGCAGTTCTTC
V: TRBV19; D: .; J: TRBJ1-6; size: .; CDR3: CASKGVRNSPLHF; DNA: TGTGCCAGTAAAGGGGTCCGGAATTCACCCCTCCACTTT
V: TRBV5-6; D: .; J: TRBJ2-6; size: .; CDR3: CASREDTSVSGANVLTF; DNA: TGTGCCAGCAGGGAAGACACCAGCGTCTCTGGGGCCAACGTCCTGACTTTC
V: TRBV6-4; D: .; J: TRBJ2-3; size: .; CDR3: CASSRERGDTQYF; DNA: TGTGCCAGCTCCAGGGAGAGGGGAGATACGCAGTATTTT
V: TRBV7-2; D: TRBD2; J: TRBJ2-7; size: .; CDR3: CASSLELAGGGEQYF; DNA: TGTGCCAGCAGCTTAGAACTAGCGGGAGGGGGCGAGCAGTACTTC
V: TRBV28; D: TRBD1; J: TRBJ1-2; size: .; CDR3: CASSFDRGYGYTF; DNA: TGTGCCAGCAGTTTTGACAGGGGCTATGGCTACACCTTC
V: TRBV7-2; D: .; J: TRBJ1-3; size: .; CDR3: CASSFPISGNTIYF; DNA: TGTGCCAGCAGCTTCCCTATCTCTGGAAACACCATATATTTT
V: TRBV27; D: TRBD1; J: TRBJ1-6; size: .; CDR3: CASSLYRGYSPLHF; DNA: TGTGCCAGCAGTTTATACAGGGGATATTCACCCCTCCACTTT
V: TRBV6-5; D: .; J: TRBJ1-1; size: .; CDR3: CASSYYGGNTEAFF; DNA: TGTGCCAGCAGTTACTATGGAGGGAACACTGAAGCTTTCTTT
V: TRBV6-1; D: .; J: TRBJ2-3; size: .; CDR3: CASSEGAGARTDTQYF; DNA: TGTGCCAGCAGTGAAGGGGCAGGGGCAAGGACAGATACGCAGTATTTT
V: TRBV19; D: .; J: TRBJ2-3; size: .; CDR3: CASSIELGGDTQYF; DNA: TGTGCCAGTAGTATAGAGCTAGGGGGAGATACGCAGTATTTT
V: TRBV4-3; D: TRBD1; J: TRBJ1-6; size: .; CDR3: CASSQGQGASGFVSPLHF; DNA: TGCGCCAGCAGCCAGGGACAGGGGGCCTCGGGCTTCGTTTCACCCCTCCACTTT
V: TRBV2; D: .; J: TRBJ2-1; size: .; CDR3: CASSEARGGAELNEQFF; DNA: TGTGCCAGCAGTGAGGCCCGAGGGGGTGCAGAATTAAATGAGCAGTTCTTC
V: TRBV28; D: TRBD1; J: TRBJ1-2; size: .; CDR3: CASSSHDRAYGYTF; DNA: TGTGCCAGCAGTTCTCATGACAGGGCTTATGGCTACACCTTC
V: TRBV4-1; D: TRBD1; J: TRBJ1-2; size: .; CDR3: CASSQGSSGGNYGYTF; DNA: TGCGCCAGCAGCCAAGGGTCGTCAGGGGGTAACTATGGCTACACCTTC
V: TRBV5-5; D: TRBD1; J: TRBJ2-7; size: .; CDR3: CASSLYRGSYEQYF; DNA: TGTGCCAGCAGCTTGTACAGGGGATCCTACGAGCAGTACTTC
V: TRBV29-1; D: TRBD1; J: TRBJ2-1; size: .; CDR3: CSVAPGTGLGEQFF; DNA: TGCAGCGTAGCGCCCGGGACAGGGCTGGGAGAGCAGTTCTTC
V: TRBV6-5; D: TRBD2; J: TRBJ2-3; size: once; CDR3: CASRRSGGPADTQYF; DNA: TGTGCCAGCAGGCGAAGCGGGGGGCCAGCAGATACGCAGTATTTT
V: TRBV14; D: .; J: TRBJ2-7; size: .; CDR3: CASSPLRDMTYEQYF; DNA: TGTGCCAGCAGCCCTCTCCGGGACATGACGTACGAGCAGTACTTC
V: TRBV9; D: .; J: TRBJ1-1; size: .; CDR3: CASSTRQWGTEAFF; DNA: TGTGCCAGCAGCACGCGACAGTGGGGAACTGAAGCTTTCTTT
V: TRBV10-3; D: TRBD1; J: TRBJ1-2; size: .; CDR3: CAISESGGAGYGYTF; DNA: TGTGCCATCAGTGAGTCAGGGGGCGCAGGCTATGGCTACACCTTC
V: TRBV7-8; D: .; J: TRBJ1-5; size: .; CDR3: CASSLMRAGSNQPQHF; DNA: TGTGCCAGCAGCTTAATGCGGGCAGGAAGCAATCAGCCCCAGCATTTT
V: TRBV21-1; D: .; J: TRBJ1-6; size: .; CDR3: CASTSISYNSPLHF; DNA: TGTGCCAGCACCTCAATATCCTATAATTCACCCCTCCACTTT